These 13 T cell receptor beta chains share one sample of origin, sequenced in a study of blood T cell repertoires in COVID-19. Measured with immunoSEQ multiplex PCR; TCRdb has only the in-frame clones, and not every one. The sample includes around 180,000 clones, approximately 86% of them seen just once. Input material: peripheral blood. Receptors originate from an elderly man with COVID-19, enrolled during active disease.

J is TRBJ2-3 and V is TRBV19; 8 bases fit TRBD1. CDR1 and CDR2 from the germline V gene are LNHDA and SQIVND (reference sequence). The CDR3 is made up of 14 amino acids. Trimming at V came to 5 bases and at J to 7 bases, leaving 8 bases not matched to a gene. The CDR3 DNA is TGTGCCAGTAGTCCCGGACAGGGATCATATACGCAGTATTTT. This gives the protein CASSPGQGSYTQYF.

The chain links TRBV11-3 to TRBJ2-1, with TRBD1 identical over 9 bases. The CDR3 extends over 14 amino acids. In germline, CDR1 is SGHNT, CDR2 YENEEA. V was pared by 7 bases and J by 7 bases, with 8 bases of the junction left unmatched. The CDR3 region has the DNA TGTGCCAGCAATCGGGACAGGGTCTTTAATGAGCAGTTCTTC. The encoded protein is CASNRDRVFNEQFF.

The chain has TRBV5-4 and TRBJ1-5, with a possible D match to TRBD1 (5 bases). V dropped 3 bases and J dropped 4 bases, with 11 bases sitting between them. The CDR3 runs 14 residues. The germline V gene encodes CDR1 SGHNT and CDR2 YYREEE (reference sequence). DNA for the CDR3: TGTGCCAGCAGCTCCGACAGTAATAATCAGCCCCAGCATTTT. Translation: CASSSDSNNQPQHF.

J is TRBJ1-5 and V is TRBV19, with TRBD1 as a possible D gene (5 bases). The CDR3 covers 15 residues. CDR1 and CDR2 from the germline V gene are LNHDA and SQIVND (reference sequence). The V end was cut by 1 base, the J end by 1 base, with 8 bases between. The CDR3 reads CASSIGRASNQPQHF. The DNA for the CDR3 is TGTGCCAGTAGTATAGGCAGGGCAAGCAATCAGCCCCAGCATTTT. The whole variable domain, remainder taken from reference TRBV19 and TRBJ1-5, is DGGITQSPKYLFRKEGQNVTLSCEQNLNHDAMYWYRQDPGQGLRLIYYSQIVNDFQKGDIAEGYSVSREKKESFPLTVTSAQKNPTAFYLCASSIGRASNQPQHFGDGTRLSIL.

This rearrangement joins TRBV19 to TRBJ2-2; 15 bases are shared with TRBD2. Germline CDR1 is LNHDA and CDR2 is SQIVND (reference sequence). J was trimmed by 7 bases and V by 5 bases; bases with no gene match: 11. The CDR3 length is 18 residues. The CDR3 spells CASSALGLAGGEYGELFF. The CDR3 nucleotides are TGTGCCAGTAGTGCCTTGGGACTAGCGGGGGGCGAGTACGGGGAGCTGTTTTTT.

This clone was seen once. This CDR3 reads CASTPGAGYEKLFF. As DNA, the CDR3 is TGTGCCAGCACCCCTGGGGCAGGATATGAAAAACTGTTTTTT. The chain links TRBV7-2 to TRBJ1-4; perhaps TRBD1 as D (5 bases). V was trimmed by 7 bases and J by 6 bases, leaving 15 bases between them. Germline lookup yields CDR1 SGHTA and CDR2 FQGNSA. This CDR3 region has 14 residues.

This CDR3 reads CASSLDRGTNEKLFF. In DNA form, the CDR3 reads TGTGCCAGTAGTCTCGACAGGGGAACTAATGAAAAACTGTTTTTT. The chain recombines TRBV19 with TRBJ1-4; 8 bases agree with TRBD1. Germline-derived CDR1 and CDR2 are LNHDA and SQIVND (reference sequence). There are 15 residues in the CDR3. V was clipped by 5 bases and J by 1 base; unmatched bases: 3.

The chain recombines TRBV18 with TRBJ1-2; D unresolved. V gave up 3 bases and J gave up 5 bases, with 13 bases separating them. Germline loops: CDR1 KGHSH, CDR2 LQKENI. The CDR3 is 14 residues long. DNA of the CDR3: TGTGCCAGCTCACCTCAGACGGAGAGGTATGGCTACACCTTC. This codes for CASSPQTERYGYTF.

The CDR3 coding sequence is TGTGCCAGCAGCTTGGACAGGGATAACGAGCAGTACTTC. Translating it yields CASSLDRDNEQYF. V is TRBV11-2 and J is TRBJ2-7; TRBD1 aligns across 8 bases. This CDR3 has 13 residues. Germline CDR1 and CDR2: SGHAT and FQNNGV. The trim removed 3 bases at V and 5 bases at J, leaving 3 bases unmatched.

The chain links TRBV3-1 (or the pseudogene TRBV3-2) to TRBJ1-2; perhaps TRBD1 as D (5 bases). V dropped 2 bases and J dropped 8 bases, with 12 bases sitting between them. Germline CDR1 reads LGHDT; CDR2 reads YNNKEL (reference sequence). The CDR3 length is 13 residues. CDR3 in amino acids: CASSQSHQGGYTF. DNA of the CDR3: TGTGCCAGCAGCCAATCACACCAGGGAGGCTACACCTTC.

The chain recombines TRBV11-2 with TRBJ2-7, with D possibly matching TRBD1 (6 bases). The germline V and J ends were trimmed by 7 bases and 2 bases, with 18 bases remaining between them. There are 15 residues in the CDR3. Germline CDR1 and CDR2: SGHAT and FQNNGV. The CDR3 nucleotides are TGTGCCAGCACCCTTAGGCAGACAGGCCCCTACGAGCAGTACTTC. It yields the protein CASTLRQTGPYEQYF.

J is TRBJ1-1 and V is TRBV19, with TRBD1 identical over 8 bases. V was pared by 5 bases and J by 3 bases, with 2 bases of the junction left unmatched. This CDR3 is built from 13 residues. CDR1 is LNHDA, CDR2 SQIVND, per germline (reference sequence). In nucleotides, the CDR3 is TGTGCCAGTAGTGAGGACAGGGACACTGAAGCTTTCTTT. It encodes CASSEDRDTEAFF.

The rearrangement links TRBV7-8 to TRBJ1-5; D call uncertain. The CDR3 is 15 amino acids. Per the germline V gene, CDR1 is SGHVS and CDR2 is FQNEAQ. Trimming shortened V by 1 base and J by 2 bases, and 9 bases separated the two germline ends. The CDR3 protein is CASSLVVTGNQPQHF. CDR3 DNA: TGTGCCAGCAGCTTAGTAGTAACGGGCAATCAGCCCCAGCATTTT.